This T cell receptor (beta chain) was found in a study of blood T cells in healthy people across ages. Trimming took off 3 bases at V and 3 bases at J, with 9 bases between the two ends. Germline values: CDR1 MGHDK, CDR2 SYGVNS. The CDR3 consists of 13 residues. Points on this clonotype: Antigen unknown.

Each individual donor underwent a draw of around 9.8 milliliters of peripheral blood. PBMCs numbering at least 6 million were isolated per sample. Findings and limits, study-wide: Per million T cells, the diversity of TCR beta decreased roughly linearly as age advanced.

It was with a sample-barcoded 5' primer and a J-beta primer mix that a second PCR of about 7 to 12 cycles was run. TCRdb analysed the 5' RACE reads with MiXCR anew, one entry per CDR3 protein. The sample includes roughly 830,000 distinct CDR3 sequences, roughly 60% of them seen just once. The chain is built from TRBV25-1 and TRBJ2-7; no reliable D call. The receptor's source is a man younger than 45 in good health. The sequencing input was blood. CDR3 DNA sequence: TGTGCCAGCAGTGAGCAGGCGAGCTACGAGCAGTACTTC. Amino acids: CASSEQASYEQYF.